Detailed here is one TCR beta chain. This receptor's antigen is unknown. No per-base quality is available; no much larger clone lies one base away. This record comes from a study of technical replicates of blood from several donors (dated by TCRdb to the late 2010s). Library preparation used the immunoSEQ multiplex PCR assay. This immuneACCESS table, as held by TCRdb, lists in-frame sequences with V and J called but not all clones. Of the missing ones, under half trace to an unresolved V gene in checked studies; the others have no known cause. For this sample the table gives about 93,000 clones, of which 95% were detected only once. Of the sample, roughly 0.28% falls within the top ten clones. Its CDR3 holds 17 amino acids, cysteine through phenylalanine. Left in the record is the CDR3 DNA by itself, 51 bases read in frame from the first base. CDR1 and CDR2 are drawn from the germline V gene (reference sequence): MNHEY, SMNVEV. V lost 3 bases and J lost 5 bases; the stretch between them is 20 bases long.

The sequencing input was T cells isolated from PBMCs. The V gene is TRBV27 and the J gene is TRBJ2-1, and perhaps TRBD2 as D gene, on 6 matching bases. This TCR came from a human donor in good health. Read as DNA, the sequence is TGTGCCAGCAGTTTGGGATATCGGACTACCGACAACAATGAGCAGTTCTTC. It codes for CASSLGYRTTDNNEQFF.